Detailed here is one T cell receptor beta chain. The data stem from a study of blood T cell repertoires in COVID-19. Overall study: Italy, Spain and the United States were the sources of the convalescent and acute COVID-19 samples. The analysed material was cDNA or gDNA that came from T cells, B-cell-depleted T cells, or PBMCs.

The authors' processing: For nucleated cells, counts were estimated from reference gene primer amplification. The table came from immunoSEQ multiplex PCR; TCRdb's copy has only in-frame clones and leaves some out. Clonal size and the V and J genes are those of that table, whereas D and trimming came from the DNA. This sample carries about 55,000 clones, approximately 90% of them seen once, and the ten largest clones take approximately 15%. V gave up 1 base and J gave up 10 bases; unmatched junction bases: 4. The germline V gene encodes CDR1 LGHDT and CDR2 YNNKEL (reference sequence). This CDR3 region has 14 residues.

Material: peripheral blood. The rearrangement links TRBV3-1 (or the pseudogene TRBV3-2) to TRBJ1-4; 9 bases map to TRBD1. This clonotype originated in a man older than 75 with acute or convalescent COVID-19. The CDR3 protein is CASSQGDRAGKLFF. The CDR3 nucleotides read TGTGCCAGCAGCCAAGGGGACAGGGCGGGAAAACTGTTTTTT.